This TCR beta chain originates from a study of blood T cell repertoires in COVID-19. Turning to the study itself: Nucleic acid was either cDNA or gDNA, and it came from T cells, B-cell-depleted T cells, or PBMCs.

Germline CDR1 reads MNHEY; CDR2 reads SMNVEV (reference sequence). CDR3 length: 16 amino acids. J gave up 5 bases and V 4 bases, and 8 bases lay outside the gene matches. Per the original data handling: Reference gene primers were amplified, and this amplification served to estimate nucleated cell counts. TCRdb's copy holds only in-frame clones and misses some; the assay was immunoSEQ multiplex PCR. V and J calls and clone size follow that table, whereas D and trimming were derived from the DNA. The sample comprises over 130,000 clones, roughly 80% of which are singletons, and 16% rests with the top ten.

The receptor was isolated from a man between 45 and 60 years old with acute or convalescent COVID-19. Sequenced input: peripheral blood. This sequence joins TRBV27 and TRBJ2-5; 12 bases line up with TRBD1. CDR3 bases: TGTGCCAGCAGTTCTCGGGACAGGGGGCCTTGGGAGACCCAGTACTTC. Translating gives CASSSRDRGPWETQYF.